The 3 T cell receptor beta chains listed next were all sequenced from one sample in a study of early T cells in non-severe SARS-CoV-2 infection. TCRdb re-called the 5' RACE reads with MiXCR, one entry per CDR3 protein. The data hold about 64,000 distinct CDR3 sequences, with less than 20% observed a single time. The source was whole blood, collected at baseline. All receptors come from an adult who was a healthcare worker with PCR-confirmed SARS-CoV-2 infection or an uninfected control (not recorded which).

This clonotype came up many times. The J gene is TRBJ1-4, the V gene TRBV6-1, with 8 bases matching TRBD1. The germline gives CDR1 MNHNS, CDR2 SASEGT. Trimming at V came to 7 bases and at J to 8 bases, leaving 15 bases not matched to a gene. The CDR3 spans 16 residues. Here the CDR3 DNA reads TGTGCCAGCACCCGATTCGGACAGGGATTAGAGGAAAAACTGTTTTTT. Its protein product is CASTRFGQGLEEKLFF.

This clonotype has a count of ten or more. This chain connects TRBV11-2 to TRBJ2-7; 9 bases line up with TRBD2. Looked up from germline, CDR1 is SGHAT and CDR2 is FQNNGV. Losses at the gene ends were 3 bases for V and 2 bases for J; bases not matched to a gene: 5. The CDR3 consists of 15 residues. In DNA form, the CDR3 reads TGTGCCAGCAGCTTGGGACTAGCCGATCCCTACGAGCAGTACTTC. Protein product: CASSLGLADPYEQYF.

J is TRBJ2-7 and V is TRBV20-1; a possible D gene is TRBD1 (5 bases). Trimming took 2 bases from V and 2 from J, leaving 13 bases between them. The CDR3 loop spans 14 amino acids. Germline CDR1 DFQATT, CDR2 SNEGSKA (reference sequence). The CDR3 region is CSARQGTGAYEQYF. The CDR3 DNA reads TGCAGTGCTAGACAGGGCACAGGCGCCTACGAGCAGTACTTC.